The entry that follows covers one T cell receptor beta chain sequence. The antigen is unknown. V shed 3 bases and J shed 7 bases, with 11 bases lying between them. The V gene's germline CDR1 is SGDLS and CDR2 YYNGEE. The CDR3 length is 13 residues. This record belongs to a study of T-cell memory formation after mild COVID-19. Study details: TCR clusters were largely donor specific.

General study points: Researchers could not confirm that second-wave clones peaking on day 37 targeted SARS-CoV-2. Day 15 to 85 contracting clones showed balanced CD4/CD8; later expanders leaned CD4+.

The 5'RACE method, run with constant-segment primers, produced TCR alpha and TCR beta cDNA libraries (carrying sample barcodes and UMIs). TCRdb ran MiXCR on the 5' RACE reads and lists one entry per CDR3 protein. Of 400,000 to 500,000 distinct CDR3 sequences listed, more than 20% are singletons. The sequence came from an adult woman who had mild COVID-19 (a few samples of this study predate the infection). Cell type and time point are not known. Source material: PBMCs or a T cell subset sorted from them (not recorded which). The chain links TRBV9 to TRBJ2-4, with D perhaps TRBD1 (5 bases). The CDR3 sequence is CASSAKGANIQYF. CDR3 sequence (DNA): TGTGCCAGCAGCGCGAAAGGGGCCAACATTCAGTACTTC.